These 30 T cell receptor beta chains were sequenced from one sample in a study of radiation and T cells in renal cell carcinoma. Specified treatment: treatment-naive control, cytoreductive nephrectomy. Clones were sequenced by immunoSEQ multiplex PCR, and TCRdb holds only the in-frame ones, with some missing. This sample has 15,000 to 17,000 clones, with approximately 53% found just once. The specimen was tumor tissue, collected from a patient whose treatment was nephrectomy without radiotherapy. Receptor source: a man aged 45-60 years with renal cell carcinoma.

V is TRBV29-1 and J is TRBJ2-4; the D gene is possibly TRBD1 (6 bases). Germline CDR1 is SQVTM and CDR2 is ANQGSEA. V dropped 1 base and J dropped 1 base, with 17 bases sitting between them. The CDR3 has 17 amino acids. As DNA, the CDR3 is TGCAGCGTTGAAGTCGGAGTGGGACACGGTGCCAAAAACATTCAGTACTTC. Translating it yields CSVEVGVGHGAKNIQYF. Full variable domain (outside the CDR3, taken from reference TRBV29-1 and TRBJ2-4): SAVISQKPSRDICQRGTSLTIQCQVDSQVTMMFWYRQQPGQSLTLIATANQGSEATYESGFVIDKFPISRPNLTFSTLTVSNMSPEDSSIYLCSVEVGVGHGAKNIQYFGAGTRLSVL.

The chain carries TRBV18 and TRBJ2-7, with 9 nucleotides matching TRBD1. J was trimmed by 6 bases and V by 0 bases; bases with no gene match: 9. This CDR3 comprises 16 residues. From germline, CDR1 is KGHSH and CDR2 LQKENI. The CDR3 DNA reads TGTGCCAGCTCACCACCCCTTGCTGGACAGGGGAGCGAGCAGTACTTC. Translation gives CASSPPLAGQGSEQYF.

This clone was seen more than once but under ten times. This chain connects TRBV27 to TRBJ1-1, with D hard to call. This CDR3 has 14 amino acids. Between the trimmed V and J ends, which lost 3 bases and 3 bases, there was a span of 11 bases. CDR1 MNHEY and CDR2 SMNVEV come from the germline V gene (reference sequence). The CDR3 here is CASSFGESDTEAFF. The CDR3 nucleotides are TGTGCCAGCAGTTTCGGTGAATCCGACACTGAAGCTTTCTTT.

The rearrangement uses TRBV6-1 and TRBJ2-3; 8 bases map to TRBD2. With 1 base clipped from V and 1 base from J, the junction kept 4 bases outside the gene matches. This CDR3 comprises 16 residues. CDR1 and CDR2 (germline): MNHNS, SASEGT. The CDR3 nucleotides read TGTGCCAGCAGTGAAGTCTGGCGGGGGGGCACAGATACGCAGTATTTT. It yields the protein CASSEVWRGGTDTQYF.

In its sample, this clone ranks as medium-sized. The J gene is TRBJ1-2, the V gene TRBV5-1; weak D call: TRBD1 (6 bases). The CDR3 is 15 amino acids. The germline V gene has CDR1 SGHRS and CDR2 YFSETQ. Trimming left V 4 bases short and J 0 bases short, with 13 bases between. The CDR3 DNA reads TGCGCCAGCAGCCCGGGGGCTGGAGCTAACTATGGCTACACCTTC. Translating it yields CASSPGAGANYGYTF.

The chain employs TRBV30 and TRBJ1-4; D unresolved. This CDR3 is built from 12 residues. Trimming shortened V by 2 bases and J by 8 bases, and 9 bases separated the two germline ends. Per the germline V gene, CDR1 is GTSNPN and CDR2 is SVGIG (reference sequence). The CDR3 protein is CAWSRIPEKLFF. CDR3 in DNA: TGTGCCTGGAGTAGAATCCCAGAAAAACTGTTTTTT.

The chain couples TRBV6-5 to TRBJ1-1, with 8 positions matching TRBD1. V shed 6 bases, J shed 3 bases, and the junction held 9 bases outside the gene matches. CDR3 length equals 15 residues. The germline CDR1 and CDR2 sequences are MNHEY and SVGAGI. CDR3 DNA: TGTGCCAGCAGGGGCAACAGGGGGTCGCACACTGAAGCTTTCTTT. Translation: CASRGNRGSHTEAFF.

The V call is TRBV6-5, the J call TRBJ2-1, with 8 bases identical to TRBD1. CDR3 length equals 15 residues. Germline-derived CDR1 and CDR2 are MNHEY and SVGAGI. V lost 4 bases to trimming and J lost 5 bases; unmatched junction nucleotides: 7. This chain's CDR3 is CASSLGQGAHNEQFF. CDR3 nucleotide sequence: TGTGCCAGCAGTTTAGGCCAGGGGGCCCACAATGAGCAGTTCTTC.

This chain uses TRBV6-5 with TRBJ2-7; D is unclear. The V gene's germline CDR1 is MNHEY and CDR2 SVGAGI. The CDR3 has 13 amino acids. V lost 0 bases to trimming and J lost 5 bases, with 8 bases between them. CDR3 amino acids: CASSYSKVHEQYF. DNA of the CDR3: TGTGCCAGCAGTTACTCGAAGGTCCACGAGCAGTACTTC.

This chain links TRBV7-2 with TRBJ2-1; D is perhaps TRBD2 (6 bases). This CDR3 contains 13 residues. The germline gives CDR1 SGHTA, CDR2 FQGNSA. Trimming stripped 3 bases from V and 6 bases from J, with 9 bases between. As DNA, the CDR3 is TGTGCCAGCAGCTTGACCGGGGGCAATGAGCAGTTCTTC. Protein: CASSLTGGNEQFF.

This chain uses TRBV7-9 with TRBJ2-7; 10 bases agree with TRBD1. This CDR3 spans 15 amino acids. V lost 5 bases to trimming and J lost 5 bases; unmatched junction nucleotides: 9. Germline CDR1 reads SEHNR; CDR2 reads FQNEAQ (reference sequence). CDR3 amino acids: CASSPRTGGMDEQYF. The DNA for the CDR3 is TGTGCCAGCAGCCCCAGGACAGGGGGTATGGACGAGCAGTACTTC.

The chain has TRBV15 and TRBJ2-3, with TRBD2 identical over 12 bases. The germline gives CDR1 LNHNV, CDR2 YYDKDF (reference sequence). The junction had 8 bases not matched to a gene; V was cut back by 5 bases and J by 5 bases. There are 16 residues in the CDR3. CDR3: CATSGGLAGFLDTQYF. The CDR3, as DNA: TGTGCCACCAGCGGAGGACTAGCGGGGTTTTTAGATACGCAGTATTTT.

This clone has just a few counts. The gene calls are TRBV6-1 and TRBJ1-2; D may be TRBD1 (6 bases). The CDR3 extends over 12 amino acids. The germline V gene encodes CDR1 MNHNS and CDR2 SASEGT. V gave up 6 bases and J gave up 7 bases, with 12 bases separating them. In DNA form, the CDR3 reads TGTGCCAGCAGACAGGGTTCTAGTGGCTACACCTTC. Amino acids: CASRQGSSGYTF.

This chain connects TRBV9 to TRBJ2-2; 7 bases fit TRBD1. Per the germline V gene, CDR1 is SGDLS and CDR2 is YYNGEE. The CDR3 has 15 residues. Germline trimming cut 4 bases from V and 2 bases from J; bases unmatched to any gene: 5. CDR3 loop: CASSTRQGNTGELFF. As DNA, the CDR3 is TGTGCCAGCAGCACAAGACAGGGTAACACCGGGGAGCTGTTTTTT.

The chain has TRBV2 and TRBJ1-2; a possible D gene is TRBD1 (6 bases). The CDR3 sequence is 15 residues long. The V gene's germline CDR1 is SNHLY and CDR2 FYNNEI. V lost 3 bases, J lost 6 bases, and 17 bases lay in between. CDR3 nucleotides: TGTGCCAGCAGTGAGCTCCAGGGGCGAGTGGATGGCTACACCTTC. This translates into CASSELQGRVDGYTF.

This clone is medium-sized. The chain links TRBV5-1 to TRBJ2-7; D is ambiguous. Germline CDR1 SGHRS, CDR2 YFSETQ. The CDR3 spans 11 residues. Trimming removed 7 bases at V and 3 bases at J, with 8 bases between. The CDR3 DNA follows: TGCGCCAGCGGTAGCCTCTACGAGCAGTACTTC. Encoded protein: CASGSLYEQYF.

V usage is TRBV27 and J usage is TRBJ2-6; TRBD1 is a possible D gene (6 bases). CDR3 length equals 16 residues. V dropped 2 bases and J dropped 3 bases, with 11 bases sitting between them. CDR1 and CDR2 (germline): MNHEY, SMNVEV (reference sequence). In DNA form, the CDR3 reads TGTGCCAGCAGTTTACAATGGGGGCGTGGGGCCAACGTCCTGACTTTC. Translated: CASSLQWGRGANVLTF.

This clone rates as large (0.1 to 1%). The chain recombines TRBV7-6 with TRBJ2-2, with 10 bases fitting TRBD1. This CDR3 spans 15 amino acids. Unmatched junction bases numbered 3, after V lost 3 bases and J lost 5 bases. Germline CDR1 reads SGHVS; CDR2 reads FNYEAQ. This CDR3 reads CASSFQDRGTGELFF. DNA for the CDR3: TGTGCCAGCAGCTTCCAGGACAGGGGGACCGGGGAGCTGTTTTTT. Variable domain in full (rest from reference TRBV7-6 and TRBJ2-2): GAGVSQSPRYKVTKRGQDVALRCDPISGHVSLYWYRQALGQGPEFLTYFNYEAQQDKSGLPNDRFSAERPEGSISTLTIQRTEQRDSAMYRCASSFQDRGTGELFFGEGSRLTVL.

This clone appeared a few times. DNA for the CDR3: TGCGCCAGCAGCTTATTTAGGGGTTATAGATCCTACGAGCAGTACTTC. The encoded protein is CASSLFRGYRSYEQYF. The genes are TRBV5-1 and TRBJ2-7, with D possibly matching TRBD1 (5 bases). Germline-derived CDR1 and CDR2 are SGHRS and YFSETQ. Deletions cut 2 bases from V and 1 base from J, with 16 bases between. The CDR3 loop spans 16 amino acids.

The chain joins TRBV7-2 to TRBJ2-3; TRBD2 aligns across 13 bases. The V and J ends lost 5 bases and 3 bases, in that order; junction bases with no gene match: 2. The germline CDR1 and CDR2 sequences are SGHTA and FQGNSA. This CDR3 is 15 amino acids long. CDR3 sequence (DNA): TGTGCCAGCAGCCCACTAGCGGGGGGGACAGATACGCAGTATTTT. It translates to CASSPLAGGTDTQYF. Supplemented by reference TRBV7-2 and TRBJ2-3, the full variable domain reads GAGVSQSPSNKVTEKGKDVELRCDPISGHTALYWYRQSLGQGLEFLIYFQGNSAPDKSGLPSDRFSAERTGGSVSTLTIQRTQQEDSAVYLCASSPLAGGTDTQYFGPGTRLTVL.

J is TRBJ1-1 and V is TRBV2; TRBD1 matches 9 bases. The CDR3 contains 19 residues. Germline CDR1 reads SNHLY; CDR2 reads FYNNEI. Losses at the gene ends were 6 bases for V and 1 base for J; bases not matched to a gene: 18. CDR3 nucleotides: TGTGCCAGCAGCGCCGGGACAGGGAGGAATGGGGCCGGGAACACTGAAGCTTTCTTT. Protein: CASSAGTGRNGAGNTEAFF.

DNA for the CDR3: TGTGCCAGCAGCGAGGGGACAGGAAATGAAAAACTGTTTTTT. It encodes CASSEGTGNEKLFF. The rearrangement joins TRBV9 to TRBJ1-4, with TRBD1 matching over 8 bases. Germline loops: CDR1 SGDLS, CDR2 YYNGEE. This CDR3 has 14 amino acids. Trimming at V came to 3 bases and at J to 5 bases, leaving 3 bases not matched to a gene.

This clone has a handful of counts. CDR3 nucleotide sequence: TGTGCCTGGAGTGAACCTCACAGGGGCGAGCAGTACTTC. Amino acid sequence: CAWSEPHRGEQYF. The rearrangement joins TRBV30 to TRBJ2-7, with 7 bases matching TRBD1. After removal of 1 base from V and 6 bases from J, the junction contained 6 bases not matched to a gene. The CDR3 runs 13 residues. CDR1 and CDR2 from the germline V gene are GTSNPN and SVGIG (reference sequence).

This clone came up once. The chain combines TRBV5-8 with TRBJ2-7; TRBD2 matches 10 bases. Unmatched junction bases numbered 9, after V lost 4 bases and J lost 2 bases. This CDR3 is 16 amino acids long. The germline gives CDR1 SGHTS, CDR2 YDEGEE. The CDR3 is CASSALTSGAAYEQYF. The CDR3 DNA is TGTGCCAGCAGCGCCCTAACTAGCGGGGCCGCCTACGAGCAGTACTTC.

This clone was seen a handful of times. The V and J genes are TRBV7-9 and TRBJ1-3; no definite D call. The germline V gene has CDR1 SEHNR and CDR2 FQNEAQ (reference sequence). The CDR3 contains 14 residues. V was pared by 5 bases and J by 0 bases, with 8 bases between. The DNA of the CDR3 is TGTGCCAGCAGCCTCCCAACCTCTGGAAACACCATATATTTT. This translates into CASSLPTSGNTIYF.

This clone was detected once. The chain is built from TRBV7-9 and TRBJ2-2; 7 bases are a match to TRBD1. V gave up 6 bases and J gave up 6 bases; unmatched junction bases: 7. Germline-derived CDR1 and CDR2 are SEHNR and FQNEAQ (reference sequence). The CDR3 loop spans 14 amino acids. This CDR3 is CASSPRQGPGELFF. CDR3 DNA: TGTGCCAGCAGTCCCAGACAGGGCCCCGGGGAGCTGTTTTTT. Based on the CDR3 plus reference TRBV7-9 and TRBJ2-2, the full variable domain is DTGVSQNPRHKITKRGQNVTFRCDPISEHNRLYWYRQTLGQGPEFLTYFQNEAQLEKSRLLSDRFSAERPKGSFSTLEIQRTEQGDSAMYLCASSPRQGPGELFFGEGSRLTVL.

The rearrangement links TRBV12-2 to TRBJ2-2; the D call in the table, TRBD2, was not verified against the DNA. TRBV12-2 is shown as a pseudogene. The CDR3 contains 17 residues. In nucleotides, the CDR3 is TGTGCAAGTCGCTTATGGGGAGGGACTACTCGCACCGGGGAGCTGTTTTTT. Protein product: CASRLWGGTTRTGELFF.

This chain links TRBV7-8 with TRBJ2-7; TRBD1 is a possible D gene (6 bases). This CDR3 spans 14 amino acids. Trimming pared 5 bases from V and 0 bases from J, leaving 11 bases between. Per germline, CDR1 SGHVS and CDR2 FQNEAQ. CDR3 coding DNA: TGTGCCAGCAGCCTTCGACAGGACTCCTACGAGCAGTACTTC. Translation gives CASSLRQDSYEQYF.

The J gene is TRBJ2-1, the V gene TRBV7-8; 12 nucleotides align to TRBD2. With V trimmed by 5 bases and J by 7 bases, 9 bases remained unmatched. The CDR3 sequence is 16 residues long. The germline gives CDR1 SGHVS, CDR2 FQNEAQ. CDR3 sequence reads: CASSPRLAGESNEQFF. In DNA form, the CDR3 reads TGTGCCAGCAGCCCTCGACTAGCGGGAGAGTCAAATGAGCAGTTCTTC.

CDR3 bases: TGTGCCAGCAGTTACTCGGATCAGGGTAACTATGGCTACACCTTC. Translated, it gives CASSYSDQGNYGYTF. The chain links TRBV6-7 to TRBJ1-2, with D possibly matching TRBD1 (5 bases). TRBV6-7 is an ORF for which the function is uncertain. The CDR3 consists of 15 residues. V was shortened by 0 bases and J by 1 base, with 9 bases between the two germline ends.